Listed here are 28 T cell receptor beta chains from one sample, sequenced in a study of breast tumors, draining lymph nodes, adjacent tissues. TCRdb re-derived calls from the multiplex PCR reads in MiXCR, one entry per CDR3 protein. The sample contains some 130,000 distinct CDR3 sequences, around 21% of which appear only once. Breast cancer patients provided tissue from their axillary draining lymph nodes. Material for sequencing was axillary lymph node tissue. These TCRs come from a female donor with breast cancer. Some clones in this sample may be carry-over from other donors' samples.

In its sample, this clonotype was seen many times. The chain carries TRBV7-9 and TRBJ1-2, with D possibly TRBD1 on 5 matching bases. The germline gives CDR1 SEHNR, CDR2 FQNEAQ (reference sequence). The CDR3 extends over 13 amino acids. V was clipped by 1 base and J by 8 bases, with 11 bases between them. The CDR3 DNA sequence: TGTGCCAGCAGCTTAGAAGCTGGGGACGGCTACACCTTC. Amino acid sequence: CASSLEAGDGYTF. Based on the CDR3 plus reference TRBV7-9 and TRBJ1-2, the full variable domain is DTGVSQNPRHKITKRGQNVTFRCDPISEHNRLYWYRQTLGQGPEFLTYFQNEAQLEKSRLLSDRFSAERPKGSFSTLEIQRTEQGDSAMYLCASSLEAGDGYTFGSGTRLTVV.

The sample holds many counts of this clonotype. The chain is built from TRBV6-5 and TRBJ1-2; 9 bases align to TRBD1. CDR3 length: 13 residues. After removal of 6 bases from V and 7 bases from J, the junction contained 6 bases not matched to a gene. The germline CDR1 and CDR2 sequences are MNHEY and SVGAGI. CDR3: CASSPPTGGGYTF. CDR3 DNA sequence: TGTGCCAGCAGCCCCCCGACAGGGGGTGGCTACACCTTC.

This clonotype was recorded many times. This chain connects TRBV11-1 to TRBJ2-7; TRBD1 matches at 8 bases. The CDR3 spans 15 residues. V shed 5 bases, J shed 2 bases, and the junction held 8 bases outside the gene matches. Germline V CDR1 and CDR2: SGHAT, FQDESV (reference sequence). In nucleotides, the CDR3 is TGTGCCAGCAGCGGTCGGACAGGGACAGCCTACGAGCAGTACTTC. Its translation is CASSGRTGTAYEQYF.

This clonotype was seen many times. The chain has TRBV7-6 and TRBJ1-5; the D is unclear. The CDR3 length is 13 residues. Germline V gene sequence: CDR1 SGHVS, CDR2 FNYEAQ. The germline V and J ends were trimmed by 1 base and 6 bases, with 7 bases remaining between them. This chain's CDR3 is CASSLDSSQPQHF. Here the CDR3 DNA reads TGTGCCAGCAGCTTAGACAGTTCTCAGCCCCAGCATTTT.

This clonotype was counted at least ten times. The rearrangement joins TRBV4-1 to TRBJ1-2; D not certain. V was clipped by 3 bases and J by 3 bases, with 14 bases between them. Per the germline V gene, CDR1 is MGHRA and CDR2 is YSYEKL. This CDR3 is built from 15 residues. The CDR3 DNA sequence: TGCGCCAGCAGCCATCCCGACGGGCCTGACTATGGCTACACCTTC. It is translated as CASSHPDGPDYGYTF.

This clonotype has at least ten counts. The rearrangement uses TRBV6-5 and TRBJ2-7; D is perhaps TRBD1 (5 bases). Germline values: CDR1 MNHEY, CDR2 SVGAGI. Between the trimmed V and J ends, which lost 10 bases and 5 bases, there was a span of 18 bases. The CDR3 consists of 13 residues. The CDR3 spells CATSDTSPNEQYF. As DNA, the CDR3 is TGTGCCACCTCGGACACAAGTCCTAACGAGCAGTACTTC.

The rearrangement joins TRBV28 to TRBJ2-3; 7 nucleotides match TRBD2. The length of the CDR3 is 16 residues. The junction had 8 bases not matched to a gene; V was cut back by 4 bases and J by 1 base. From germline, CDR1 is MDHEN and CDR2 SYDVKM. The CDR3 DNA reads TGTGCCAGCAGTTACGTCCAGCGGGACCGCACAGATACGCAGTATTTT. This translates into CASSYVQRDRTDTQYF. The full variable domain, completed using reference TRBV28 and TRBJ2-3, is DVKVTQSSRYLVKRTGEKVFLECVQDMDHENMFWYRQDPGLGLRLIYFSYDVKMKEKGDIPEGYSVSREKKERFSLILESASTNQTSMYLCASSYVQRDRTDTQYFGPGTRLTVL.

This clonotype came up many times. The chain carries TRBV7-9 and TRBJ2-6; no clear D. This CDR3 has 13 residues. CDR1 is SEHNR and CDR2 is FQNEAQ in the germline V gene (reference sequence). The ends were cut back, 9 bases at V and 4 bases at J, with 10 bases in the middle. The CDR3 DNA reads as TGTGCCAGTTCCCCTCTGGGGGCCAACGTCCTGACTTTC. Protein sequence: CASSPLGANVLTF.

This clonotype has more than one count but fewer than ten. The chain has TRBV28 and TRBJ2-2; a possible D gene is TRBD1 (6 bases). Germline CDR1 reads MDHEN; CDR2 reads SYDVKM. Trimming left V 1 base short and J 0 bases short, with 6 bases between. The length of the CDR3 is 15 residues. The CDR3 here is CASSLYRANTGELFF. CDR3 coding DNA: TGTGCCAGCAGTTTATACAGGGCGAACACCGGGGAGCTGTTTTTT.

This clonotype was seen repeatedly, ten times or more. The V call is TRBV20-1, the J call TRBJ2-1, with 11 bases identical to TRBD2. Germline lookup yields CDR1 DFQATT and CDR2 SNEGSKA (reference sequence). V was clipped by 1 base and J by 7 bases; unmatched bases: 3. CDR3 size: 14 residues. The CDR3 loop reads CSARGLAGRNEQFF. The CDR3 DNA is TGCAGTGCTAGAGGACTAGCGGGGCGAAATGAGCAGTTCTTC.

This clonotype was observed a few times. The V gene is TRBV19, the J gene TRBJ2-5, with a possible D match to TRBD1 (5 bases). The CDR3 extends over 12 amino acids. CDR1 is LNHDA, CDR2 SQIVND, per germline (reference sequence). V lost 4 bases and J lost 4, with 7 bases in between. CDR3 bases: TGTGCCAGTAGTAGGGGCCCAGAGACCCAGTACTTC. Residues: CASSRGPETQYF.

This clonotype was detected ten times or more. In DNA form, the CDR3 reads TGTGCCAGCAGCGTAGAAGCGGGAGGGGGAGAGACCCAGTACTTC. Protein sequence: CASSVEAGGGETQYF. The chain combines TRBV9 with TRBJ2-5; 10 nucleotides line up with TRBD2. The CDR3 length is 15 residues. Trimming cost V 0 bases and J 4 bases; bases outside gene matches: 3. Germline CDR1 is SGDLS and CDR2 is YYNGEE.

With respect to this clonotype: A much more abundant neighbour one base away suggests this may be a read error. The genes are TRBV20-1 and TRBJ2-1, with D possibly being TRBD2 (5 bases). This CDR3 is 15 amino acids long. The germline V gene has CDR1 DFQATT and CDR2 SNEGSKA (reference sequence). The CDR3 sequence: CSATSSATPYDEQFF. Here the CDR3 DNA reads TGCAGTGCTACTAGCAGCGCTACCCCCTACGATGAGCAGTTCTTC.

The V gene is TRBV20-1, the J gene TRBJ2-5; D perhaps matches TRBD2 (6 bases). Trimming removed 3 bases from V and 3 bases from J, with 8 bases in between. CDR1 and CDR2 (germline): DFQATT, SNEGSKA (reference sequence). CDR3 size: 12 residues. The CDR3 DNA reads as TGCAGTGCTAGGACTAGGGAAGAGACCCAGTACTTC. Translated: CSARTREETQYF.

The V call is TRBV20-1, the J call TRBJ1-4; D remains ambiguous. Deletions cut 4 bases from V and 6 bases from J, with 15 bases between. There are 14 residues in the CDR3. Germline V gives CDR1 DFQATT, CDR2 SNEGSKA (reference sequence). CDR3 coding DNA: TGCAGTGCTAAAGCCGGGAGTTCGCATGAAAAACTGTTTTTT. It translates to CSAKAGSSHEKLFF.

This clonotype has ten or more counts. V usage is TRBV5-1 and J usage is TRBJ2-7; D is perhaps TRBD2 (5 bases). This CDR3 spans 13 amino acids. Germline CDR1 is SGHRS and CDR2 is YFSETQ. V was shortened by 1 base and J by 5 bases, with 10 bases between the two germline ends. The CDR3 sequence is CASSLRGNHEQYF. CDR3 coding DNA: TGCGCCAGCAGCTTGCGAGGGAACCACGAGCAGTACTTC.

This clonotype has a count of ten or more. The chain joins TRBV2 to TRBJ2-1; TRBD2 might be the D (5 bases). V was pared by 7 bases and J by 2 bases, with 18 bases between. CDR1 is SNHLY and CDR2 is FYNNEI in the germline V gene. The CDR3 runs 16 residues. In DNA form, the CDR3 reads TGTGCCAGCACCGAAAGGCCAGCGGTCCCCTACAATGAGCAGTTCTTC. It encodes CASTERPAVPYNEQFF.

Many counts were recorded for this clonotype. The V gene is TRBV7-6, the J gene TRBJ2-3, with D maybe TRBD2 (6 bases). Trimming shortened V by 4 bases and J by 1 base, and 9 bases separated the two germline ends. Germline-derived CDR1 and CDR2 are SGHVS and FNYEAQ. The length of the CDR3 is 14 residues. The CDR3 nucleotides read TGTGCCAGCAGCTCCAGGGAGGGCACAGATACGCAGTATTTT. Amino acid sequence: CASSSREGTDTQYF.

This clonotype occurred many times. The chain joins TRBV9 to TRBJ2-2; no reliable D call. CDR3 size: 14 residues. Deletions cut 0 bases from V and 5 bases from J, with 8 bases between. In germline, CDR1 is SGDLS, CDR2 YYNGEE. For the CDR3, the DNA is TGTGCCAGCAGCGTAGAGGGTCTTACCGGGGAGCTGTTTTTT. It translates to CASSVEGLTGELFF.

As to this clonotype: This clone may be a read error of a much larger clone one base away. The chain combines TRBV7-9 with TRBJ2-1; no reliable D call. The germline V gene encodes CDR1 SEHNR and CDR2 FQNEAQ (reference sequence). The CDR3 length is 18 residues. The V and J ends lost 0 bases and 8 bases respectively, with 23 bases between them. This chain's CDR3 is CASSLALSRQERFDEQFF. CDR3 DNA sequence: TGTGCCAGCAGCTTAGCTCTGTCTAGGCAAGAGCGCTTCGATGAGCAGTTCTTC.

This clonotype was counted at least ten times. One end of the junction is discordant with germline, which a read error may explain. The V and J genes are TRBV3-1 and TRBJ2-3, with 9 positions matching TRBD2. This CDR3 spans 16 amino acids. Germline-derived CDR1 and CDR2 are LGHDT and YNNKEL (reference sequence). The CDR3 DNA reads TGCGCCAGCAGCCAAGGCTTAGCGGGAGGCACAGATACGCAGTATTTT. It codes for CASSQGLAGGTDTQYF.

This sequence joins TRBV28 and TRBJ1-2, with 7 nucleotides matching TRBD1. V shed 2 bases, J shed 4 bases, and the junction held 4 bases outside the gene matches. In germline, CDR1 is MDHEN, CDR2 SYDVKM. This CDR3 region has 14 residues. CDR3 DNA: TGTGCCAGCAGTTTAATGGACAGGCTCTATGGCTACACCTTC. Translating it yields CASSLMDRLYGYTF.

This clonotype has at least ten counts. The chain carries TRBV20-1 and TRBJ2-5; D is possibly TRBD1 (6 bases). With 2 bases removed from V and 4 bases from J, the gap between germline ends came to 17 bases. Germline V gene data show CDR1 as DFQATT and CDR2 as SNEGSKA (reference sequence). The CDR3 totals 15 residues. The CDR3 sequence is CSARWVQGGGETQYF. In DNA, the CDR3 is TGCAGTGCTAGATGGGTACAGGGTGGAGGAGAGACCCAGTACTTC.

On this clonotype itself: Possible read error: a much larger clone is one base away. V usage is TRBV28 and J usage is TRBJ2-2, with TRBD2 as a possible D gene (7 bases). The CDR3 has 15 amino acids. Germline V lookup: CDR1 MDHEN, CDR2 SYDVKM. CDR3 nucleotides: TGTGTCAGCAGTTGGGGGGGCCGCGACACCGGGGAGCTGTTTTTT. Translation: CVSSWGGRDTGELFF.

This clonotype was picked up many times. The chain combines TRBV15 with TRBJ2-7, with D possibly being TRBD2 (6 bases). Germline values: CDR1 LNHNV, CDR2 YYDKDF (reference sequence). This CDR3 has 20 residues. Trimming stripped 3 bases from V and 7 bases from J, with 34 bases between. The CDR3, as DNA: TGTGCCACCAGCAGGACGCTTCCCGGGAGTTATAGGTACGGCTCGTGGGAGCAGTACTTC. Translation: CATSRTLPGSYRYGSWEQYF.

This clonotype occurred many times. J is TRBJ2-5 and V is TRBV7-8; D is unresolved. V lost 4 bases to trimming and J lost 3 bases, with 15 bases between them. CDR3 length equals 15 residues. Germline V lookup: CDR1 SGHVS, CDR2 FQNEAQ. This CDR3 reads CASSSPKDSKETQYF. The CDR3 DNA follows: TGTGCCAGCAGCTCCCCCAAAGACTCCAAAGAGACCCAGTACTTC.

Many counts were recorded for this clonotype. V usage is TRBV2 and J usage is TRBJ2-1; the D gene is possibly TRBD2 (6 bases). The CDR3 sequence is 16 residues long. Trimming removed 7 bases from V and 6 bases from J, with 22 bases in between. From germline, CDR1 is SNHLY and CDR2 FYNNEI. This chain's CDR3 is CASIGWSGGASNEQFF. The CDR3, as DNA: TGTGCCAGCATAGGTTGGTCCGGGGGAGCAAGCAATGAGCAGTTCTTC.

The sample holds many counts of this clonotype. The rearrangement uses TRBV5-8 and TRBJ1-3; maybe TRBD1 (5 bases). In germline, CDR1 is SGHTS, CDR2 YDEGEE. V dropped 4 bases and J dropped 3 bases, with 8 bases sitting between them. The length of the CDR3 is 13 residues. In DNA, the CDR3 is TGTGCCAGCAGCCCCGGGGGTGGAAACACCATATATTTT. Residues: CASSPGGGNTIYF.